This entry lists 27 T cell receptor beta chains sequenced from one sample in a study of blood T cells in healthy people across ages. Primed by a sample-barcoded 5' primer and a J-beta primer mix, a second PCR proceeded for about 6 to 12 cycles. From the 5' RACE reads, TCRdb called clonotypes with MiXCR, one entry per CDR3 protein. The sample contains some 880,000 distinct CDR3 sequences, 30% to 45% of which appear only once. The sequencing input was blood. These TCRs come from a man aged 18 to 30 in good health.

This clonotype was counted many times. V gene TRBV4-3 combines with J gene TRBJ2-3; TRBD1 matches 9 bases. This CDR3 has 17 residues. V was pared by 3 bases and J by 3 bases, with 10 bases of the junction left unmatched. The germline V gene has CDR1 LGHNA and CDR2 YSLEER. In DNA form, the CDR3 reads TGCGCCAGCAGCCAGAAGATTACCGGGACAGGGACAGATACGCAGTATTTT. As protein: CASSQKITGTGTDTQYF.

This clonotype was observed at least ten times. The J gene is TRBJ1-1, the V gene TRBV7-2, with no clear D. Per the germline V gene, CDR1 is SGHTA and CDR2 is FQGNSA. The V gene lost 1 base and the J gene lost 1 base, with 7 bases spanning the gap. CDR3 length equals 14 residues. The CDR3: CASSLGPQNTEAFF. CDR3 bases: TGTGCCAGCAGCTTAGGCCCGCAGAACACTGAAGCTTTCTTT. Based on the CDR3 plus reference TRBV7-2 and TRBJ1-1, the full variable domain is GAGVSQSPSNKVTEKGKDVELRCDPISGHTALYWYRQSLGQGLEFLIYFQGNSAPDKSGLPSDRFSAERTGGSVSTLTIQRTQQEDSAVYLCASSLGPQNTEAFFGQGTRLTVV.

Comments on this clonotype: A junction end diverges from the germline sequence, so it may reflect a read error. The CDR3 coding sequence is TGTGCCGGGAGTGGTGAGGGGCACGAGCAGTACTTC. This gives the protein CAGSGEGHEQYF. This chain links TRBV30 with TRBJ2-5; D might be TRBD1 or TRBD2, each matching 5 bases. The end of the DNA aligns better with TRBJ2-7, so the J call may be wrong. The CDR3 has 12 residues. Germline assignment: CDR1 GTSNPN and CDR2 SVGIG (reference sequence).

The chain has TRBV6-5 and TRBJ2-1; weak D call: TRBD2 (7 bases). Trimming left V 5 bases short and J 6 bases short, with 17 bases between. The CDR3 consists of 15 residues. The germline gives CDR1 MNHEY, CDR2 SVGAGI. The CDR3 nucleotides are TGTGCCAGCAGTCGGGTGGGGGGGCTAGGCAATGAGCAGTTCTTC. The encoded protein is CASSRVGGLGNEQFF.

The J gene is TRBJ2-1, the V gene TRBV12-3 or TRBV12-4; no firm D call. Trimming removed 3 bases at V and 5 bases at J, with 14 bases between. This CDR3 is 15 amino acids long. DNA of the CDR3: TGTGCCAGCAGTTTTCGCGGTACCATCGACAATGAGCAGTTCTTC. This translates into CASSFRGTIDNEQFF.

The rearrangement joins TRBV28 to TRBJ2-1, with 12 bases matching TRBD2. Trimming removed 6 bases from V and 8 bases from J; junction bases left unmatched: 11. Germline V lookup: CDR1 MDHEN, CDR2 SYDVKM. The CDR3 has 16 residues. CDR3 region: CASRYDLAGGWDEQFF. CDR3 in DNA: TGTGCCAGCAGATACGATCTAGCGGGAGGGTGGGATGAGCAGTTCTTC.

This clonotype was counted between two and nine times. Here the CDR3 DNA reads TGCGCCAGCAGCTTGATGGGGGGGCCTTTCGACGAGCAGTACTTC. Translation: CASSLMGGPFDEQYF. The chain has TRBV5-1 and TRBJ2-7; D is perhaps TRBD2 (7 bases). The CDR3 consists of 15 residues. With 1 base removed from V and 5 bases from J, the gap between germline ends came to 16 bases. Per the germline V gene, CDR1 is SGHRS and CDR2 is YFSETQ.

This clonotype has only a few counts. The chain combines TRBV20-1 with TRBJ2-1, with 12 bases matching TRBD1. V was clipped by 6 bases and J by 8 bases; unmatched bases: 8. The V gene's germline CDR1 is DFQATT and CDR2 SNEGSKA (reference sequence). The CDR3 is 14 amino acids. CDR3 nucleotides: TGCAGTGCCACCGGGACAGGGGGCCTTGATGAGCAGTTCTTC. Its translation: CSATGTGGLDEQFF.

Here the CDR3 DNA reads TGTGCCAGTAGTATAGGGACAGCCTCCTACAATGAGCAGTTCTTC. Its translation is CASSIGTASYNEQFF. V gene TRBV19 combines with J gene TRBJ2-1; the D gene is possibly TRBD1 (6 bases). This CDR3 contains 15 residues. Trimming pared 1 base from V and 0 bases from J, leaving 7 bases between. Germline loops: CDR1 LNHDA, CDR2 SQIVND (reference sequence).

The chain has TRBV29-1 and TRBJ1-1, with a possible D match to TRBD1 (5 bases). Trimming took 4 bases from V and 11 from J, leaving 14 bases between them. CDR1 is SQVTM and CDR2 is ANQGSEA in the germline V gene. The CDR3 is 11 amino acids. This CDR3 is CSVGGDVRAFF. The CDR3, as DNA: TGCAGCGTTGGGGGGGACGTCCGGGCTTTCTTT.

This clonotype was counted between two and nine times. This chain joins TRBV7-2 and TRBJ2-5; a possible D gene is TRBD1 (6 bases). Trimming cost V 5 bases and J 5 bases, with 18 bases left between them. The CDR3 extends over 15 amino acids. From germline, CDR1 is SGHTA and CDR2 FQGNSA. The CDR3 DNA follows: TGTGCCAGCAGCACTTGGACAGCCGGGCACGAGACCCAGTACTTC. This translates into CASSTWTAGHETQYF.

This clonotype was picked up a small number of times. The chain joins TRBV20-1 to TRBJ1-2; maybe TRBD1 (6 bases). From germline, CDR1 is DFQATT and CDR2 SNEGSKA (reference sequence). With 5 bases removed from V and 6 bases from J, the gap between germline ends came to 16 bases. The CDR3 covers 13 residues. The CDR3: CSAGSGARDGYTF. CDR3 sequence (DNA): TGCAGTGCTGGCTCGGGGGCGCGCGATGGCTACACCTTC.

The genes are TRBV25-1 and TRBJ2-1, with a weak D call TRBD2 (5 bases). Trimming took off 1 base at V and 6 bases at J, with 7 bases between the two ends. The CDR3 is 13 residues long. The germline gives CDR1 MGHDK, CDR2 SYGVNS. The CDR3 spells CASSESGSNEQFF. DNA of the CDR3: TGTGCCAGCAGTGAATCGGGAAGCAATGAGCAGTTCTTC.

The rearrangement joins TRBV4-2 to TRBJ2-1; TRBD1 is a possible D gene (5 bases). There are 17 residues in the CDR3. Germline assignment: CDR1 LGHNA and CDR2 YNFKEQ. Trimming shortened V by 1 base and J by 1 base, and 14 bases separated the two germline ends. CDR3 DNA: TGTGCCAGCAGCCAAGCCCAGGTAGCAGGGTCCTACAATGAGCAGTTCTTC. Translating gives CASSQAQVAGSYNEQFF.

This sequence joins TRBV6-1 and TRBJ1-1; D is unresolved. The CDR3 is 11 residues long. V was pared by 8 bases and J by 5 bases, with 9 bases between. In germline, CDR1 is MNHNS, CDR2 SASEGT. CDR3 sequence (DNA): TGTGCCAGCCTCGATTATACTGAAGCTTTCTTT. It yields the protein CASLDYTEAFF.

This clonotype was seen only a few times. The chain couples TRBV5-1 to TRBJ2-3, with 9 bases identical to TRBD2. The germline CDR1 and CDR2 sequences are SGHRS and YFSETQ. CDR3 length: 14 amino acids. Trimming took 5 bases from V and 4 from J; bases not matched to a gene: 5. The CDR3 DNA reads as TGCGCCAGCAGGGGAGCGGGGGGTGCAGATACGCAGTATTTT. Translating gives CASRGAGGADTQYF.

The chain carries TRBV28 and TRBJ2-3; D is unresolved. Germline lookup yields CDR1 MDHEN and CDR2 SYDVKM. This CDR3 comprises 14 residues. The V end lost 1 base, the J end lost 4 bases, and 9 bases lay between the germline ends. CDR3 DNA sequence: TGTGCCAGCAGTTTATTGTCTAGACCAGATACGCAGTATTTT. Protein product: CASSLLSRPDTQYF. The entire variable domain, with the rest obtained from reference TRBV28 and TRBJ2-3, is as follows: DVKVTQSSRYLVKRTGEKVFLECVQDMDHENMFWYRQDPGLGLRLIYFSYDVKMKEKGDIPEGYSVSREKKERFSLILESASTNQTSMYLCASSLLSRPDTQYFGPGTRLTVL.

As DNA, the CDR3 is TGTGCCAGCAGTTTAGCGGGCAGGGGGTCCTACGAGCAGTACTTC. It specifies CASSLAGRGSYEQYF. The chain links TRBV12-3 or TRBV12-4 to TRBJ2-7; TRBD1 matches at 7 bases. V was clipped by 0 bases and J by 1 base; unmatched bases: 3. This CDR3 has 15 amino acids.

The chain has TRBV12-3 or TRBV12-4 and TRBJ2-7, with 9 bases that match TRBD1. The CDR3 has 17 amino acids. V was clipped by 3 bases and J by 3 bases; unmatched bases: 12. CDR3 residues: CASSLEQGAGNIYEQYF. The CDR3 region has the DNA TGTGCCAGCAGTTTGGAACAGGGGGCTGGGAACATCTACGAGCAGTACTTC.

The rearrangement links TRBV6-6 to TRBJ1-2, with D unresolved. The CDR3 length is 15 residues. CDR1 MNHNY and CDR2 SVGAGI come from the germline V gene (reference sequence). The ends were cut back, 0 bases at V and 3 bases at J, with 11 bases in the middle. CDR3 loop: CASSYSRGVDYGYTF. The CDR3, as DNA: TGTGCCAGCAGTTACTCAAGAGGTGTGGACTATGGCTACACCTTC.

This clonotype was picked up a small number of times. The J gene is TRBJ1-2, the V gene TRBV5-1, with D possibly matching TRBD1 (6 bases). Germline CDR1 reads SGHRS; CDR2 reads YFSETQ. The CDR3 has 13 amino acids. Trimming removed 5 bases from V and 0 bases from J, with 8 bases in between. CDR3 coding DNA: TGCGCCAGCAGGCAGGGGACTAACTATGGCTACACCTTC. Translated, it gives CASRQGTNYGYTF.

This clonotype has a handful of counts. The gene calls are TRBV10-3 and TRBJ1-1, with 10 bases that match TRBD1. The CDR3 runs 16 residues. V shed 6 bases and J 4 bases; nucleotides not matched to a gene: 11. The germline V gene has CDR1 ENHRY and CDR2 SYGVKD. CDR3 sequence reads: CAIRSGTGVASTEAFF. The CDR3 nucleotides read TGTGCCATCAGATCCGGGACAGGGGTTGCGAGCACTGAAGCTTTCTTT.

This clonotype was picked up a small number of times. V is TRBV12-3 or TRBV12-4 and J is TRBJ1-2; TRBD1 aligns across 8 bases. The J segment lost 4 bases and the V segment lost 7 bases, leaving 8 bases of the junction unmatched. The CDR3 is 14 residues long. CDR3 in DNA: TGTGCCAGCAATTTCGGACAGGGTCGCTATGGCTACACCTTC. Amino acid sequence: CASNFGQGRYGYTF.

The V call is TRBV2, the J call TRBJ1-5; TRBD1 matches 9 bases. Germline assignment: CDR1 SNHLY and CDR2 FYNNEI. This CDR3 has 14 residues. The V gene end was trimmed by 7 bases and the J gene end by 5 bases; junction bases not matched to a gene: 6. The CDR3 sequence is CASKSDRGYQPQHF. Here the CDR3 DNA reads TGTGCCAGCAAGTCGGACAGGGGCTATCAGCCCCAGCATTTT.

The rearrangement links TRBV4-2 to TRBJ1-5; the D is unclear. Per the germline V gene, CDR1 is LGHNA and CDR2 is YNFKEQ. Trimming removed 0 bases from V and 5 bases from J, with 14 bases in between. This CDR3 spans 16 amino acids. CDR3 region: CASSQEEGLSHQPQHF. The CDR3 coding sequence is TGTGCCAGCAGCCAAGAAGAGGGTCTGTCACATCAGCCCCAGCATTTT.

The chain carries TRBV27 and TRBJ2-1; D possibly corresponds to TRBD1 (5 bases). Germline-derived CDR1 and CDR2 are MNHEY and SMNVEV (reference sequence). Trimming shortened V by 5 bases and J by 4 bases, and 18 bases separated the two germline ends. The CDR3 has 16 amino acids. CDR3: CASSLLRVLAYNEQFF. In nucleotides, the CDR3 is TGTGCCAGCAGTCTACTCAGGGTGCTGGCTTACAATGAGCAGTTCTTC.

The chain links TRBV6-6 to TRBJ1-4; 7 bases are shared with TRBD1. The CDR3 is made up of 14 amino acids. After removal of 8 bases from V and 8 bases from J, the junction contained 11 bases not matched to a gene. Germline V gene data show CDR1 as MNHNY and CDR2 as SVGAGI (reference sequence). CDR3: CASGSAGGGEKLFF. The DNA of the CDR3 is TGTGCCAGCGGCAGCGCAGGGGGTGGGGAAAAACTGTTTTTT.